The clone carrying this T cell receptor (beta chain) was counted ten times or more. Its antigen is unknown. The data originate from a study of T cells in Graves' hyperthyroidism and ophthalmopathy. From RNA transcripts, TCR beta CDR3 regions were amplified. When the TCR CDR3 underwent first-round RT-PCR, the HTBI primer set was used. TCRdb re-analysed the multiplex PCR reads in MiXCR, keeping a single row per CDR3 protein. There are some 570,000 distinct CDR3 sequences in the sample; 17% occur only once, and 17% lies in the top ten. The authors obtained PBMCs from over 8.5 ml of fresh peripheral blood. Per the germline V gene, CDR1 is MNHNS and CDR2 is SASEGT. CDR3 size: 16 residues. V lost 5 bases and J lost 1, with 18 bases in between. Study results and caveats: Most clonotypes expanded in thyroid above 0.001 were likewise present in blood.

This TCR derives from a woman under 30 with Graves' ophthalmopathy. Sequencing was done on a sample of blood. The V and J genes are TRBV6-1 and TRBJ2-7; D may correspond to TRBD1 or TRBD2 (5 bases each). The CDR3 is CASSNFGGRDSYEQYF. CDR3 sequence (DNA): TGTGCCAGCAGTAATTTTGGGGGACGGGATTCCTACGAGCAGTACTTC.